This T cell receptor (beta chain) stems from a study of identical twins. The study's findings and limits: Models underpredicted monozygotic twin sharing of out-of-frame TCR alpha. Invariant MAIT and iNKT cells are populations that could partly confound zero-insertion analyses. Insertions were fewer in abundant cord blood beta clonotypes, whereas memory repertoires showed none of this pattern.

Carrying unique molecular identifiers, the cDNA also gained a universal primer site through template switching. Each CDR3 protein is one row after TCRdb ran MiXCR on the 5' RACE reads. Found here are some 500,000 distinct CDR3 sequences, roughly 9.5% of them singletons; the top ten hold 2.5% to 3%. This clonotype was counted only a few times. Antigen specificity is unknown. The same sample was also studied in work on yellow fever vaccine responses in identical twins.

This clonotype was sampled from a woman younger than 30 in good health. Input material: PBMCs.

CDR3 sequence (DNA): TGTGCCAGCAGCCTCGCGCCGACCGTGGACGAGCAGTACTTC. This gives the protein CASSLAPTVDEQYF. The rearrangement uses TRBV7-3 and TRBJ2-7, with no clear D. V was clipped by 5 bases and J by 5 bases, with 16 bases between them. Germline values: CDR1 SGHTA, CDR2 FQGTGA. CDR3 length equals 14 residues.